This TCR beta chain is drawn from a study of cytomegalovirus exposure and HLA in healthy donors. As for the study in general: Caucasian-associated ancestry cluster membership applied to about four fifths of a few hundred genotyped donors.

The study ran its PCR with 60 Vbeta and 13 Jbeta primers. Libraries were prepared by immunoSEQ multiplex PCR; TCRdb keeps only in-frame clonotypes and omits some of them. The sample holds around 190,000 clones, around 83% seen once. A remark on this clone: Its specificity is unknown.

Study results and caveats: Based on reports, TCR beta sequences accurately predicted HLA-A and HLA-B alleles for most subjects. Highly shared sequence variants in one cluster were likely a sequencing artifact. Segments of the TCR beta V type were, in most cases, productive about 87% or about 30% of the time in an earlier analysis.

Germline trimming cut 8 bases from V and 10 bases from J; bases unmatched to any gene: 9. Germline CDR1 reads SGHAT; CDR2 reads FQDESV (reference sequence). There are 12 residues in the CDR3. This clonotype was obtained from a girl aged 2 to 9 in good health and CMV-seropositive. The chain combines TRBV11-1 with TRBJ2-7; 9 nucleotides align to TRBD1. The sequenced material came from PBMCs. This CDR3 is CASGRGQGNQYF. For the CDR3, the DNA is TGTGCCAGCGGCCGTGGACAGGGGAACCAGTACTTC.